This entry lists 7 T cell receptor beta chains sequenced from one sample in a study of naive and memory T cell subsets. A UMI-containing oligonucleotide was joined by 3' ligation to the TCR cDNA template. Ligated cDNA underwent four rounds of PCR with nested alpha and beta constant region primers and SP2. TCRdb ran MiXCR on the 5' RACE reads and lists one entry per CDR3 protein. The sample lists 50,000 to 60,000 distinct CDR3 sequences, 7.6% occurring once. These TCRs come from a female donor in good health.

This clonotype came up a few times. This sequence joins TRBV20-1 and TRBJ2-5; D may be TRBD2 (6 bases). Germline CDR1 and CDR2: DFQATT and SNEGSKA (reference sequence). There are 15 residues in the CDR3. Trimming shortened V by 2 bases and J by 4 bases, and 17 bases separated the two germline ends. The CDR3 nucleotides read TGCAGTGCTAGACGGACGGGACTCACAGGAGAGACCCAGTACTTC. Translation: CSARRTGLTGETQYF.

This clonotype has a count of ten or more. The V gene is TRBV30, the J gene TRBJ1-3; D is undetermined. This CDR3 has 16 amino acids. Germline-derived CDR1 and CDR2 are GTSNPN and SVGIG (reference sequence). V was pared by 4 bases and J by 0 bases, with 16 bases between. CDR3 DNA: TGTGCCTGGACCCGACTTTATTCCTCCTCTGGAAACACCATATATTTT. Its translation is CAWTRLYSSSGNTIYF.

The chain combines TRBV7-8 with TRBJ2-3; 13 bases are shared with TRBD2. The ends lost 4 bases at V and 3 bases at J; junction bases unmatched: 1. The CDR3 covers 15 residues. Germline V lookup: CDR1 SGHVS, CDR2 FQNEAQ. The CDR3 nucleotides are TGTGCCAGCAGCTCGGGACTAGCGGGGACAGATACGCAGTATTTT. It codes for CASSSGLAGTDTQYF. Combining the CDR3 with reference TRBV7-8 and TRBJ2-3 gives the whole variable domain GAGVSQSPRYKVAKRGQDVALRCDPISGHVSLFWYQQALGQGPEFLTYFQNEAQLDKSGLPSDRFFAERPEGSVSTLKIQRTQQEDSAVYLCASSSGLAGTDTQYFGPGTRLTVL.

This clonotype was counted many times. The rearrangement uses TRBV12-3 or TRBV12-4 and TRBJ1-4; a possible D gene is TRBD1 (5 bases). V was cut by 6 bases and J by 11 bases, with 19 bases left in between. This CDR3 region has 14 residues. The CDR3 reads CASSKPGPGEKLFF. The DNA of the CDR3 is TGTGCCAGCAGCAAACCGGGACCCGGTGAGAAACTGTTTTTT.

This clonotype was seen ten or more times. The CDR3 loop reads CSVARAEAAEAFF. CDR3 sequence (DNA): TGCAGCGTTGCTAGGGCGGAAGCCGCTGAAGCTTTCTTT. The chain recombines TRBV29-1 with TRBJ1-1; D gene unclear. CDR3 size: 13 residues. Germline CDR1 SQVTM, CDR2 ANQGSEA. V was pared by 4 bases and J by 6 bases, with 15 bases between.

This sequence joins TRBV10-2 and TRBJ1-5, with no clear D. CDR3 length: 13 residues. The ends were cut back, 4 bases at V and 4 bases at J, with 8 bases in the middle. Per the germline V gene, CDR1 is WSHSY and CDR2 is SAAADI. CDR3 sequence reads: CASSGACNQPQHF. In nucleotides, the CDR3 is TGCGCCAGCAGTGGGGCGTGTAATCAGCCCCAGCATTTT.

This clonotype was found a few times. The chain has TRBV9 and TRBJ1-2; possible D gene TRBD1, 6 bases. CDR3 length: 12 residues. The V end was cut by 7 bases, the J end by 2 bases, with 9 bases between. Germline CDR1 reads SGDLS; CDR2 reads YYNGEE. The CDR3 region is CASQQGNYGYTF. Written as DNA, the CDR3 is TGTGCCAGCCAACAGGGAAACTATGGCTACACCTTC.